Each of the 23 T cell receptor beta chains below was sequenced from the same sample in a study of T cell repertoires in cytomegalovirus infection. Antigens of these TCRs are unknown. TCRdb re-analysed the reads in MiXCR, keeping a single row per CDR3 protein. Of just under 500,000 distinct CDR3 sequences in the sample, more than 30% were seen once. The starting material was cultured PBMCs, obtained from culture after CMV antigen stimulation. The receptors derive from a human donor in good health (CMV status not recorded). Some clones in this sample may be carry-over from other donors' samples.

This clonotype was recorded at least ten times. The chain couples TRBV7-9 to TRBJ2-3, with 8 bases fitting TRBD1. The CDR3 is 14 residues long. Germline V CDR1 and CDR2: SEHNR, FQNEAQ (reference sequence). The V gene end was trimmed by 3 bases and the J gene end by 3 bases; junction bases not matched to a gene: 2. This CDR3 is CASSFGQGTDTQYF. The CDR3 DNA sequence: TGTGCCAGCAGCTTCGGACAGGGAACAGATACGCAGTATTTT.

This clonotype came up many times. The V gene is TRBV12-3 or TRBV12-4, the J gene TRBJ2-7; 10 bases align to TRBD1. Losses at the gene ends were 8 bases for V and 6 bases for J; bases not matched to a gene: 4. The length of the CDR3 is 12 residues. CDR3 amino acids: CASGTGAREQYF. In nucleotides, the CDR3 is TGTGCCAGCGGGACAGGGGCACGCGAGCAGTACTTC.

In its sample, this clonotype was seen once. The chain couples TRBV6-1 to TRBJ1-5; TRBD1 might be the D (5 bases). Germline-derived CDR1 and CDR2 are MNHNS and SASEGT. V lost 6 bases and J 11 bases, leaving 11 bases between the germline ends. The CDR3 is 11 residues long. The CDR3: CASSGQGAQHF. The CDR3 DNA reads as TGTGCCAGCAGCGGGCAAGGGGCCCAGCATTTT.

CDR3 loop: CASSPTGRLEAFF. CDR3 nucleotides: TGCGCCAGCAGCCCCACAGGGAGACTGGAAGCTTTCTTT. The chain has TRBV5-1 and TRBJ1-1, with D maybe TRBD1 (6 bases). The CDR3 has 13 amino acids. Deletions cut 4 bases from V and 8 bases from J, with 15 bases between. Germline lookup yields CDR1 SGHRS and CDR2 YFSETQ.

This chain links TRBV10-3 with TRBJ1-3, with D unresolved. V was clipped by 7 bases and J by 1 base, with 5 bases between them. Germline lookup yields CDR1 ENHRY and CDR2 SYGVKD. CDR3 length: 12 residues. CDR3: CAITGSGNTIYF. In DNA, the CDR3 is TGTGCCATCACAGGTTCTGGAAACACCATATATTTT.

This clonotype was picked up a small number of times. The gene calls are TRBV6-2 or TRBV6-3 and TRBJ2-7; maybe TRBD2 (6 bases). Trimming pared 6 bases from V and 2 bases from J, leaving 11 bases between. The germline CDR1 and CDR2 sequences are MNHEY and SVGEGT. This CDR3 region has 13 residues. The CDR3 sequence is CASRLSGTYEQYV. The CDR3 DNA is TGTGCCAGCAGGCTTAGCGGTACCTACGAGCAGTACGTC.

A few counts support this clonotype. This CDR3 reads CASSELRTGGYEQYV. CDR3 DNA sequence: TGCGCCAGCAGTGAGTTACGGACAGGGGGATACGAGCAGTACGTC. This sequence joins TRBV10-1 and TRBJ2-7; 10 nucleotides align to TRBD1. Trimming at V came to 1 base and at J to 4 bases, leaving 4 bases not matched to a gene. Germline CDR1 is WNHNN and CDR2 is SYGVQD (reference sequence). The length of the CDR3 is 15 residues.

In this sample, this clonotype turned up many times. This chain links TRBV7-8 with TRBJ1-1, with D hard to call. The CDR3 has 16 amino acids. V shed 5 bases and J shed 1 base, with 17 bases lying between them. Germline V gene lookup returns CDR1 SGHVS and CDR2 FQNEAQ. Here the CDR3 reads CASSSWGLGGNTEAFF. The CDR3 coding sequence is TGTGCCAGCAGCAGCTGGGGTCTGGGCGGGAACACTGAAGCTTTCTTT.

In this sample, this clonotype turned up a few times. The genes are TRBV7-6 and TRBJ2-1; D is unclear. CDR3 length: 15 residues. With 11 bases removed from V and 0 bases from J, the gap between germline ends came to 17 bases. Germline CDR1 and CDR2: SGHVS and FNYEAQ. The CDR3 coding sequence is TGTGCCGACTTAACCGACTGGCCCTCCTACAATGAGCAGTTCTTC. Translation: CADLTDWPSYNEQFF.

This clonotype was found once. This may be a read error: a much more frequent sequence differs by one nucleotide. V gene TRBV11-2 combines with J gene TRBJ2-2; 7 nucleotides match TRBD1. CDR3 size: 14 residues. Trimming at V came to 3 bases and at J to 3 bases, leaving 1 base not matched to a gene. Germline V CDR1 and CDR2: SGHAT, FQNNGV. CDR3 loop: CASSLGQYTGELFF. CDR3 nucleotides: TGTGCCAGCAGCTTGGGACAGTACACCGGGGAGCTGTTTTTT.

The rearrangement links TRBV28 to TRBJ2-2; 12 bases fit TRBD2. Germline V CDR1 and CDR2: MDHEN, SYDVKM. The CDR3 totals 16 residues. Losses at the gene ends were 5 bases for V and 5 bases for J; bases not matched to a gene: 6. The DNA for the CDR3 is TGTGCCAGCAGTAGGACTAGCGGGATAGGAACCGGGGAGCTGTTTTTT. Protein: CASSRTSGIGTGELFF.

The chain uses TRBV7-9 and TRBJ1-2; D ambiguous. V lost 3 bases and J lost 1, with 9 bases in between. The CDR3 covers 14 residues. Germline assignment: CDR1 SEHNR and CDR2 FQNEAQ (reference sequence). The CDR3 DNA reads as TGTGCCAGCAGCTTTGTAGGCATTAACTATGGCTACACCTTC. Translation: CASSFVGINYGYTF.

The table lists this clonotype with a few counts. The chain couples TRBV5-5 to TRBJ1-1; weak D call: TRBD1 (5 bases). Per germline, CDR1 SGHKS and CDR2 YYEKEE (reference sequence). V lost 2 bases and J 4 bases, leaving 12 bases between the germline ends. CDR3 size: 14 residues. The CDR3 region has the DNA TGTGCCAGCAGCTTAATCCCAGGGCTCACTGAAGCTTTCTTT. This codes for CASSLIPGLTEAFF.

This chain uses TRBV6-1 with TRBJ2-1; D unresolved. The CDR3 spans 14 residues. Germline CDR1 and CDR2: MNHNS and SASEGT. V lost 6 bases and J lost 3, with 12 bases in between. The CDR3 sequence is CASRPDQDYNEQFF. In DNA, the CDR3 is TGTGCCAGCAGACCCGACCAGGACTACAATGAGCAGTTCTTC.

In this sample, this clonotype turned up a few times. This chain uses TRBV7-8 with TRBJ2-2; TRBD2 aligns across 14 bases. CDR3 length equals 19 residues. Germline values: CDR1 SGHVS, CDR2 FQNEAQ. With 2 bases clipped from V and 1 base from J, the junction kept 6 bases outside the gene matches. The CDR3 sequence: CASSLKGLAGVGNTGELFF. In nucleotides, the CDR3 is TGTGCCAGCAGCTTAAAGGGACTAGCGGGAGTTGGGAACACCGGGGAGCTGTTTTTT.

The genes are TRBV7-6 and TRBJ2-7; 9 bases agree with TRBD1. Germline CDR1 reads SGHVS; CDR2 reads FNYEAQ. The CDR3 spans 15 residues. With 4 bases clipped from V and 3 bases from J, the junction kept 7 bases outside the gene matches. This CDR3 is CASSSDRGPVYEQYF. The CDR3 nucleotides read TGTGCCAGCAGCTCGGACAGGGGCCCGGTCTACGAGCAGTACTTC.

The J gene is TRBJ2-1, the V gene TRBV7-4; D may be TRBD1 (6 bases). V lost 4 bases and J lost 0, with 13 bases in between. Looked up from germline, CDR1 is SGHVT and CDR2 is SQSDAQ. CDR3 size: 16 residues. The CDR3 loop reads CASSSFGQSSYNEQFF. The CDR3 nucleotides read TGTGCCAGCAGCTCGTTCGGACAGAGCTCCTACAATGAGCAGTTCTTC.

V is TRBV19 and J is TRBJ1-2; D uncertain. The CDR3 is made up of 14 amino acids. Trimming removed 6 bases at V and 4 bases at J, with 15 bases between. CDR1 is LNHDA, CDR2 SQIVND, per germline (reference sequence). CDR3 nucleotides: TGTGCCAGTAGGACGCCTGGAAACGGCTATGGCTACACCTTC. This encodes CASRTPGNGYGYTF.

This clonotype was detected ten times or more. The rearrangement links TRBV7-2 to TRBJ2-7; TRBD2 aligns across 13 bases. The CDR3 is 17 amino acids. The V gene's germline CDR1 is SGHTA and CDR2 FQGNSA. With V trimmed by 5 bases and J by 1 base, 8 bases remained unmatched. The DNA for the CDR3 is TGTGCCAGCAGCCAGCTCGGACTAGCGGGGGATTCCTACGAGCAGTACTTC. Translation gives CASSQLGLAGDSYEQYF.

The chain employs TRBV28 and TRBJ2-7; D is unresolved. This CDR3 has 11 amino acids. Between the trimmed V and J ends, which lost 7 bases and 2 bases, there was a span of 6 bases. Germline CDR1 reads MDHEN; CDR2 reads SYDVKM. The CDR3 here is CASKTPYEQYF. The CDR3 DNA reads as TGTGCCAGCAAGACCCCCTACGAGCAGTACTTC.

The chain employs TRBV19 and TRBJ1-3; D perhaps matches TRBD1 (5 bases). Trimming removed 9 bases at V and 0 bases at J, with 15 bases between. The CDR3 runs to 15 residues. Germline V gives CDR1 LNHDA, CDR2 SQIVND (reference sequence). The CDR3, as DNA: TGTGCCAGCCGGGACCGGCATAGCTCTGGAAACACCATATATTTT. It translates to CASRDRHSSGNTIYF.

This clonotype appeared many times. The chain couples TRBV7-6 to TRBJ2-2, with 9 bases aligning to TRBD1. The V and J ends lost 5 bases and 5 bases, in that order; junction bases with no gene match: 6. The CDR3 sequence is 15 residues long. In germline, CDR1 is SGHVS, CDR2 FNYEAQ. The CDR3 here is CASSRDRDSTGELFF. In DNA, the CDR3 is TGTGCCAGCAGCCGGGACAGGGATTCGACCGGGGAGCTGTTTTTT.

This sequence joins TRBV4-3 and TRBJ1-4; 9 nucleotides agree with TRBD1. Trimming cost V 1 base and J 2 bases; bases outside gene matches: 20. This CDR3 region has 22 residues. Germline V lookup: CDR1 LGHNA, CDR2 YSLEER. This CDR3 is CASSQGVVGTGLVKGTNEKLFF. The CDR3, as DNA: TGCGCCAGCAGCCAAGGAGTGGTCGGGACAGGGTTAGTGAAAGGGACTAATGAAAAACTGTTTTTT.